These T cell receptor beta chains were read from a single sample in a study of T cell responses to AZD1222 COVID-19 vaccine. Libraries were prepared by immunoSEQ multiplex PCR; TCRdb keeps only in-frame clonotypes and omits some of them. This sample has more than 90,000 clones, with about 87% found just once. The material sequenced was peripheral blood, taken 28 days after the second AZD1222 dose. These receptors originate from an adult who received the AZD1222 COVID-19 vaccine. Both conserved end residues are part of each CDR3. Each record gives: CDR3 length, J gene, V gene, clone size, D gene, CDR3 protein, CDR3 DNA. A D gene is named only where the DNA matches it firmly. Clone size is given for some rows only: seen once, a few or many times, or a class if the clone is expanded.

cdr3_length: 15
j_call: TRBJ2-2
v_call: TRBV9
clone_size: -
d_call: TRBD2
cdr3_aa: CASSVALAGAGELFF
cdr3_nt: TGTGCCAGCAGCGTAGCCCTAGCGGGGGCCGGGGAGCTGTTTTTT

cdr3_length: 18
j_call: TRBJ2-1
v_call: TRBV5-1
clone_size: -
d_call: -
cdr3_aa: CASSRTVRQGGRPGEQFF
cdr3_nt: TGCGCCAGCAGCAGGACGGTCCGGCAGGGGGGGCGGCCTGGGGAGCAGTTCTTC

cdr3_length: 15
j_call: TRBJ2-7
v_call: TRBV7-2
clone_size: few
d_call: -
cdr3_aa: CASSKPLMRENEQYF
cdr3_nt: TGTGCCAGCAGCAAACCCCTAATGAGAGAGAACGAGCAGTACTTC

cdr3_length: 14
j_call: TRBJ2-1
v_call: TRBV3-1/TRBV3-2
clone_size: -
d_call: -
cdr3_aa: CASSPRGSYNEQFF
cdr3_nt: TGTGCCAGCAGCCCCCGTGGGTCTTACAATGAGCAGTTCTTC

cdr3_length: 15
j_call: TRBJ1-1
v_call: TRBV6-5
clone_size: -
d_call: -
cdr3_aa: CATHSGGAGGTEAFF
cdr3_nt: TGTGCCACGCATTCGGGGGGCGCAGGTGGCACTGAAGCTTTCTTT

cdr3_length: 14
j_call: TRBJ2-3
v_call: TRBV5-1
clone_size: -
d_call: TRBD1
cdr3_aa: CASSGGQSTDTQYF
cdr3_nt: TGCGCCAGCAGCGGGGGACAGAGCACAGATACGCAGTATTTT

cdr3_length: 12
j_call: TRBJ2-7
v_call: TRBV7-9
clone_size: -
d_call: -
cdr3_aa: CASGDGSYEQYF
cdr3_nt: TGTGCCAGCGGGGACGGATCCTACGAGCAGTACTTC

cdr3_length: 15
j_call: TRBJ1-4
v_call: TRBV27
clone_size: once
d_call: -
cdr3_aa: CASSLSYSQNEKLFF
cdr3_nt: TGTGCCAGCAGTTTATCGTACAGCCAAAATGAAAAACTGTTTTTT

cdr3_length: 16
j_call: TRBJ2-6
v_call: TRBV4-1
clone_size: few
d_call: -
cdr3_aa: CASSQDGYSGANVLTF
cdr3_nt: TGCGCCAGCAGCCAAGATGGGTACTCTGGGGCCAACGTCCTGACTTTC

cdr3_length: 12
j_call: TRBJ1-1
v_call: TRBV20-1
clone_size: once
d_call: -
cdr3_aa: CSASAGPYEAFF
cdr3_nt: TGCAGTGCTAGTGCAGGCCCCTATGAAGCTTTCTTT

cdr3_length: 15
j_call: TRBJ1-6
v_call: TRBV6-5
clone_size: -
d_call: TRBD1
cdr3_aa: CASSRQGDYNSPLHF
cdr3_nt: TGTGCCAGCAGTCGACAGGGAGATTATAATTCACCCCTCCACTTT

cdr3_length: 13
j_call: TRBJ2-3
v_call: TRBV30
clone_size: -
d_call: -
cdr3_aa: CAWSYRVGDTQYF
cdr3_nt: TGTGCCTGGAGTTATAGGGTTGGAGATACGCAGTATTTT

cdr3_length: 15
j_call: TRBJ2-3
v_call: TRBV5-1
clone_size: -
d_call: -
cdr3_aa: CASSPEGVAPDTQYF
cdr3_nt: TGCGCCAGCAGCCCTGAAGGGGTCGCCCCAGATACGCAGTATTTT

cdr3_length: 13
j_call: TRBJ2-7
v_call: TRBV5-1
clone_size: -
d_call: TRBD2
cdr3_aa: CASSIQRGYEQYF
cdr3_nt: TGCGCCAGCAGCATACAGCGGGGCTACGAGCAGTACTTC

cdr3_length: 18
j_call: TRBJ2-7
v_call: TRBV4-1
clone_size: -
d_call: -
cdr3_aa: CASSRTKIVTSSGYEQYF
cdr3_nt: TGCGCCAGCAGCCGGACCAAGATAGTAACCTCCTCTGGCTACGAGCAGTACTTC

cdr3_length: 16
j_call: TRBJ1-5
v_call: TRBV5-1
clone_size: -
d_call: TRBD1
cdr3_aa: CASSPGTGVLNQPQHF
cdr3_nt: TGCGCCAGCAGCCCCGGGACAGGGGTCCTCAATCAGCCCCAGCATTTT

cdr3_length: 16
j_call: TRBJ1-1
v_call: TRBV7-9
clone_size: -
d_call: TRBD1
cdr3_aa: CASSLTGDFSHTEAFF
cdr3_nt: TGTGCCAGCAGCCTGACAGGGGACTTTTCGCACACTGAAGCTTTCTTT

cdr3_length: 15
j_call: TRBJ2-1
v_call: TRBV7-3
clone_size: -
d_call: TRBD1
cdr3_aa: CASSLGTGSYNEQFF
cdr3_nt: TGTGCCAGCAGCTTAGGGACAGGAAGTTACAATGAGCAGTTCTTC

cdr3_length: 18
j_call: TRBJ1-5
v_call: TRBV6-2/TRBV6-3
clone_size: -
d_call: -
cdr3_aa: CASSYLRGAGVSNQPQHF
cdr3_nt: TGTGCCAGCAGTTACCTCCGAGGGGCAGGGGTAAGCAATCAGCCCCAGCATTTT

cdr3_length: 11
j_call: TRBJ2-7
v_call: TRBV12-3/TRBV12-4
clone_size: -
d_call: -
cdr3_aa: CASSVRDEQYF
cdr3_nt: TGTGCCAGCAGTGTAAGAGACGAGCAGTACTTC

cdr3_length: 15
j_call: TRBJ1-3
v_call: TRBV6-1
clone_size: -
d_call: -
cdr3_aa: CASREGTPRENTIYF
cdr3_nt: TGTGCCAGCAGGGAAGGGACGCCCCGGGAAAACACCATATATTTT

cdr3_length: 14
j_call: TRBJ2-7
v_call: TRBV11-2
clone_size: -
d_call: -
cdr3_aa: CASSLERELYEQYF
cdr3_nt: TGTGCCAGCAGCTTAGAACGGGAGCTCTACGAGCAGTACTTC

cdr3_length: 17
j_call: TRBJ2-1
v_call: TRBV7-2
clone_size: -
d_call: TRBD1
cdr3_aa: CASSLTPRDRSYNEQFF
cdr3_nt: TGTGCCAGCAGCTTAACGCCCCGGGACAGGTCATACAATGAGCAGTTCTTC

cdr3_length: 16
j_call: TRBJ1-2
v_call: TRBV14
clone_size: -
d_call: -
cdr3_aa: CASSQEGRGSIYGYTF
cdr3_nt: TGTGCCAGCAGCCAAGAGGGACGGGGCTCTATCTATGGCTACACCTTC

cdr3_length: 13
j_call: TRBJ1-1
v_call: TRBV6-4
clone_size: -
d_call: -
cdr3_aa: CASSDGMNTEAFF
cdr3_nt: TGTGCCAGCAGTGACGGAATGAACACTGAAGCTTTCTTT

cdr3_length: 16
j_call: TRBJ1-3
v_call: TRBV19
clone_size: few
d_call: -
cdr3_aa: CASSRRWGNSGNTIYF
cdr3_nt: TGTGCCAGTAGTAGACGTTGGGGGAACTCTGGAAACACCATATATTTT

cdr3_length: 13
j_call: TRBJ1-1
v_call: TRBV7-3
clone_size: -
d_call: -
cdr3_aa: CASSLNGVTEAFF
cdr3_nt: TGTGCCAGCAGCTTAAACGGGGTCACTGAAGCTTTCTTT

cdr3_length: 13
j_call: TRBJ1-1
v_call: TRBV6-6
clone_size: -
d_call: -
cdr3_aa: CASSYSWGTEAFF
cdr3_nt: TGTGCCAGCAGTTACTCATGGGGGACTGAAGCTTTCTTT

cdr3_length: 15
j_call: TRBJ1-6
v_call: TRBV5-1
clone_size: once
d_call: -
cdr3_aa: CASSPYRALNSPLHF
cdr3_nt: TGCGCCAGCAGCCCCTACAGGGCCCTTAATTCACCCCTCCACTTT

cdr3_length: 14
j_call: TRBJ2-5
v_call: TRBV4-1
clone_size: -
d_call: -
cdr3_aa: CASSQDAGAGTQYF
cdr3_nt: TGCGCCAGCAGCCAAGATGCGGGGGCTGGGACCCAGTACTTC

cdr3_length: 12
j_call: TRBJ1-2
v_call: TRBV6-4
clone_size: -
d_call: -
cdr3_aa: CASRGPFGGYTF
cdr3_nt: TGTGCCAGCAGGGGGCCTTTTGGTGGCTACACCTTC

cdr3_length: 15
j_call: TRBJ1-1
v_call: TRBV9
clone_size: -
d_call: TRBD1
cdr3_aa: CASSVAAGGFLEAFF
cdr3_nt: TGTGCCAGCAGCGTAGCGGCAGGGGGGTTTCTTGAAGCTTTCTTT

cdr3_length: 16
j_call: TRBJ2-5
v_call: TRBV2
clone_size: -
d_call: -
cdr3_aa: CASSTGHLSGQETQYF
cdr3_nt: TGTGCCAGCAGTACCGGGCACCTCAGCGGCCAAGAGACCCAGTACTTC

cdr3_length: 13
j_call: TRBJ2-7
v_call: TRBV5-1
clone_size: -
d_call: -
cdr3_aa: CASSTSQGYEQYF
cdr3_nt: TGCGCCAGCAGCACCTCTCAGGGCTACGAGCAGTACTTC

cdr3_length: 16
j_call: TRBJ2-7
v_call: TRBV27
clone_size: -
d_call: TRBD2
cdr3_aa: CASSRLGTSGPLEQYF
cdr3_nt: TGTGCCAGCAGCCGATTAGGTACTAGCGGGCCCCTCGAGCAGTACTTC

cdr3_length: 14
j_call: TRBJ1-6
v_call: TRBV18
clone_size: -
d_call: TRBD1
cdr3_aa: CASSGDSNNSPLHF
cdr3_nt: TGTGCCAGCTCGGGGGACAGTAATAATTCACCCCTCCACTTT

cdr3_length: 13
j_call: TRBJ1-1
v_call: TRBV2
clone_size: -
d_call: -
cdr3_aa: CASSELGNTEAFF
cdr3_nt: TGTGCCAGCAGTGAGTTAGGGAACACTGAAGCTTTCTTT

cdr3_length: 11
j_call: TRBJ2-7
v_call: TRBV20-1
clone_size: -
d_call: -
cdr3_aa: CSATQLYEQYF
cdr3_nt: TGCAGTGCCACACAGCTCTACGAGCAGTACTTC

cdr3_length: 15
j_call: TRBJ1-5
v_call: TRBV19
clone_size: -
d_call: TRBD1
cdr3_aa: CASNLGTGDRQPQHF
cdr3_nt: TGTGCCAGTAACCTCGGGACAGGGGATCGTCAGCCCCAGCATTTT

cdr3_length: 16
j_call: TRBJ2-5
v_call: TRBV6-5
clone_size: once
d_call: TRBD2
cdr3_aa: CASSSGTSGLQETQYF
cdr3_nt: TGTGCCAGCAGTTCCGGGACTAGCGGATTACAAGAGACCCAGTACTTC

cdr3_length: 17
j_call: TRBJ2-3
v_call: TRBV27
clone_size: -
d_call: -
cdr3_aa: CASSSTPPSTLTDTQYF
cdr3_nt: TGTGCCAGCAGTTCGACCCCCCCTAGCACTCTCACAGATACGCAGTATTTT

cdr3_length: 14
j_call: TRBJ2-1
v_call: TRBV19
clone_size: -
d_call: -
cdr3_aa: CASSTEIYYNEQFF
cdr3_nt: TGTGCCAGTAGTACGGAGATATACTACAATGAGCAGTTCTTC

cdr3_length: 13
j_call: TRBJ2-7
v_call: TRBV28
clone_size: -
d_call: TRBD1
cdr3_aa: CASMEQGFHEQYF
cdr3_nt: TGTGCCAGCATGGAACAGGGGTTCCACGAGCAGTACTTC

cdr3_length: 15
j_call: TRBJ1-1
v_call: TRBV7-9
clone_size: -
d_call: -
cdr3_aa: CASSPAWVEDTEAFF
cdr3_nt: TGTGCCAGCAGTCCTGCTTGGGTGGAGGACACTGAAGCTTTCTTT

cdr3_length: 15
j_call: TRBJ1-4
v_call: TRBV7-9
clone_size: -
d_call: TRBD1
cdr3_aa: CASSSRTGEDEKLFF
cdr3_nt: TGTGCCAGCAGCTCCCGGACAGGGGAGGATGAAAAACTGTTTTTT

cdr3_length: 13
j_call: TRBJ1-1
v_call: TRBV19
clone_size: -
d_call: TRBD1
cdr3_aa: CATLDRGRGEAFF
cdr3_nt: TGTGCCACCCTCGACAGGGGGCGTGGGGAAGCTTTCTTT

cdr3_length: 13
j_call: TRBJ2-2
v_call: TRBV20-1
clone_size: -
d_call: -
cdr3_aa: CSASYPNTGELFF
cdr3_nt: TGCAGTGCTAGTTACCCGAACACCGGGGAGCTGTTTTTT

cdr3_length: 18
j_call: TRBJ2-2
v_call: TRBV10-2
clone_size: -
d_call: TRBD2
cdr3_aa: CASSEITSGPIRTGELFF
cdr3_nt: TGCGCCAGCAGTGAGATAACTAGCGGGCCGATTAGAACCGGGGAGCTGTTTTTT

cdr3_length: 13
j_call: TRBJ2-1
v_call: TRBV12-3/TRBV12-4
clone_size: -
d_call: -
cdr3_aa: CASRLVGINEQFF
cdr3_nt: TGTGCCAGTAGACTAGTAGGAATCAATGAGCAGTTCTTC

cdr3_length: 14
j_call: TRBJ2-7
v_call: TRBV9
clone_size: once
d_call: -
cdr3_aa: CASSVEQGGDEQYF
cdr3_nt: TGTGCCAGCAGCGTAGAACAGGGAGGTGACGAGCAGTACTTC

cdr3_length: 19
j_call: TRBJ2-7
v_call: TRBV3-1/TRBV3-2
clone_size: once
d_call: -
cdr3_aa: CASSQDRGAIREHNHEQYF
cdr3_nt: TGTGCCAGCAGCCAAGATCGTGGTGCAATTCGGGAGCACAACCACGAGCAGTACTTC

cdr3_length: 18
j_call: TRBJ1-3
v_call: TRBV7-8
clone_size: -
d_call: -
cdr3_aa: CASSSSRAGTDPGNTIYF
cdr3_nt: TGTGCCAGCAGCTCCAGTCGGGCAGGGACCGACCCTGGAAACACCATATATTTT

cdr3_length: 12
j_call: TRBJ2-7
v_call: TRBV11-1
clone_size: few
d_call: -
cdr3_aa: CASSPDRTEQYF
cdr3_nt: TGTGCCAGCAGCCCCGATCGAACCGAGCAGTACTTC

cdr3_length: 20
j_call: TRBJ2-1
v_call: TRBV5-1
clone_size: -
d_call: TRBD1
cdr3_aa: CASSLTRGLSPKSSYNEQFF
cdr3_nt: TGCGCCAGCAGCTTGACCAGGGGGCTGTCCCCAAAGAGCTCCTACAATGAGCAGTTCTTC

cdr3_length: 17
j_call: TRBJ1-5
v_call: TRBV4-1
clone_size: -
d_call: -
cdr3_aa: CASSQGLGERSNQPQHF
cdr3_nt: TGCGCCAGCAGCCAAGGGCTCGGGGAGAGAAGCAATCAGCCCCAGCATTTT

cdr3_length: 13
j_call: TRBJ1-5
v_call: TRBV2
clone_size: -
d_call: -
cdr3_aa: CASKRDSNQPQHF
cdr3_nt: TGTGCCAGCAAAAGGGATAGCAATCAGCCCCAGCATTTT

cdr3_length: 15
j_call: TRBJ2-7
v_call: TRBV27
clone_size: -
d_call: -
cdr3_aa: CASSPTAGPYYEQYF
cdr3_nt: TGTGCCAGCAGTCCGACCGCGGGACCCTACTACGAGCAGTACTTC

cdr3_length: 12
j_call: TRBJ2-3
v_call: TRBV29-1
clone_size: once
d_call: TRBD2
cdr3_aa: CSGSGGTDTQYF
cdr3_nt: TGCAGCGGAAGCGGGGGCACAGATACGCAGTATTTT

cdr3_length: 15
j_call: TRBJ1-3
v_call: TRBV2
clone_size: -
d_call: -
cdr3_aa: CASSPWAGSGNTIYF
cdr3_nt: TGTGCCAGCAGTCCCTGGGCGGGCTCTGGAAACACCATATATTTT